This is a list of T cell receptor beta chains from one sample in a study of shared clonotypes between healthy human individuals. The data were produced by immunoSEQ multiplex PCR, yet TCRdb's version contains in-frame clones alone and is incomplete. This sample carries about 870,000 clones, more than 85% of them seen once, and the ten largest clones take about 24%. The material sequenced was naive CD8+ T cells sorted from blood. The receptors stem from a man between 25 and 39 years old in good health. CDR3s include the opening cysteine and the closing phenylalanine or tryptophan. D genes are given only for firm matches. Part of the rows lack a size; the others show once, few, many or a class for expanded clones.

CASSVDSGLITEAFF	TGTGCCAGCAGCGTCGACAGCGGGCTAATCACTGAAGCTTTCTTT	-	TRBJ1-1	15	TRBV28	-
CASSEYLAGGVYEQFF	TGTGCCAGCAGTGAATATTTAGCGGGAGGCGTCTATGAGCAGTTCTTC	-	TRBJ2-1	16	TRBV6-1	TRBD2
CASSVPSGGYTF	TGTGCCAGCAGCGTACCATCGGGAGGCTACACCTTC	-	TRBJ1-2	12	TRBV9	-
CASSQERGEGVFPVQETQYF	TGCGCCAGCAGCCAAGAGAGAGGTGAGGGGGTTTTCCCCGTCCAAGAGACCCAGTACTTC	-	TRBJ2-5	20	TRBV4-1	-
CASSYSKSGNGYTF	TGTGCCAGCAGTTACTCGAAATCCGGGAATGGCTACACCTTC	-	TRBJ1-2	14	TRBV6-5	-
CSARLVDEQYF	TGCAGTGCTAGGTTGGTCGACGAGCAGTACTTC	few	TRBJ2-7	11	TRBV20-1	-
CASSLLEGADIQYF	TGCGCCAGCAGCTTGCTAGAGGGGGCGGACATTCAGTACTTC	-	TRBJ2-4	14	TRBV5-1	TRBD1
CAISDSEKTQYF	TGTGCCATCAGTGACAGTGAAAAGACCCAGTACTTC	-	TRBJ2-5	12	TRBV10-3	-
CASSYRGSGELFF	TGTGCCAGCAGTTACCGGGGCAGCGGGGAGCTGTTTTTT	-	TRBJ2-2	13	TRBV6-5	-
CASSRGSGLGDTQYF	TGCGCCAGCTCCCGGGGTAGCGGTCTGGGAGATACGCAGTATTTT	once	TRBJ2-3	15	TRBV4-1	-
CASSMLTYRTEAFF	TGTGCCAGCAGTATGCTAACCTATCGGACTGAAGCTTTCTTT	few	TRBJ1-1	14	TRBV6-5	-
CATSFLGLASHEQYF	TGTGCCACCTCCTTCCTAGGACTAGCTAGCCACGAGCAGTACTTC	-	TRBJ2-7	15	TRBV19	TRBD2
CASSDAASGNSDTQYF	TGCGCCAGCAGTGATGCCGCAAGCGGGAACTCAGATACGCAGTATTTT	-	TRBJ2-3	16	TRBV10-1	TRBD2
CASSLAVSYGYTF	TGCGCCAGCAGCTTGGCGGTCTCCTATGGCTACACCTTC	-	TRBJ1-2	13	TRBV5-1	-